These T cell receptor beta chains were read from a single sample in a study of blood T cell repertoires in COVID-19. Some clones are missing from TCRdb's copy, which holds only in-frame ones; the method was immunoSEQ multiplex PCR. The sample carries roughly 120,000 clones, 86% recorded once. Sequencing was done on a sample of peripheral blood. The receptors derive from a human donor in a cohort sampled during active COVID-19. Each CDR3 is given with its conserved first and last residue.

cdr3_length,v_call,j_call,cdr3_aa
14,TRBV18,TRBJ2-1,CASSPPQGAKRQFF
18,TRBV5-1,TRBJ2-3,CASSFLGGTTESTDTQYF
13,TRBV3-1/TRBV3-2,TRBJ1-5,CASSQDRDQPQHF
15,TRBV9,TRBJ1-2,CASSVDAGTHYGYTF
14,TRBV3-1/TRBV3-2,TRBJ2-7,CASSQAGQGWEQYF
14,TRBV19,TRBJ2-1,CASKRASGLHEQFF
15,TRBV2,TRBJ2-5,CASSEAGGRAETQYF
16,TRBV9,TRBJ2-7,CASSPQWGGSSYEQYF
11,TRBV20-1,TRBJ2-3,CSATTVDTQYF
15,TRBV19,TRBJ2-1,CASSIRRASYNEQFF
16,TRBV4-1,TRBJ2-1,CASSFLAGGSYNEQFF
13,TRBV11-2,TRBJ2-2,CASGYWGAGELFF
15,TRBV18,TRBJ1-5,CASSPAGMLNQPQHF
16,TRBV28,TRBJ2-7,CASSLSGTGIHYEQYF
15,TRBV10-1,TRBJ2-5,CASSDPGQAQETQYF
15,TRBV5-4,TRBJ1-1,CASSPDRDRNTEAFF
13,TRBV7-3,TRBJ2-3,CASSYRETDTQYF
15,TRBV6-4,TRBJ2-3,CASSDEGGAGDTQYF
11,TRBV6-2/TRBV6-3,TRBJ2-5,CASSHSETQYF
15,TRBV14,TRBJ2-3,CASSPRLTSTDTQYF
13,TRBV11-2,TRBJ2-3,CASRGQSTDTQYF
15,TRBV11-2,TRBJ2-7,CASSFRLAVSYEQYF
16,TRBV5-4,TRBJ2-1,CASSLYPGVGGNEQFF
15,TRBV28,TRBJ1-5,CASSPGQGASQPQHF
16,TRBV6-4,TRBJ2-2,CASSAELASHTGELFF
15,TRBV28,TRBJ2-7,CASSTQGRAAYEQYF
15,TRBV5-1,TRBJ2-7,CASSLGTSGYYEQYF
18,TRBV4-1,TRBJ1-5,CASSQDLGGGGSNQPQHF
15,TRBV28,TRBJ1-4,CASRVGGSPNEKLFF
15,TRBV7-6,TRBJ1-4,CASSLSRVGDEKLFF
13,TRBV4-1,TRBJ2-1,CASSQESSPLLFF
13,TRBV7-9,TRBJ2-1,CASSLGLAERQFF
13,TRBV10-2,TRBJ2-7,CASEVYRGYEQYF
16,TRBV29-1,TRBJ1-5,CSVEDGGGRENQPQHF
16,TRBV7-9,TRBJ2-7,CASSSIPGTGDYEQYF
12,TRBV18,TRBJ2-3,CASSPFTDTQYF
12,TRBV9,TRBJ2-2,CASSDYTGELFF
13,TRBV12-3/TRBV12-4,TRBJ2-7,CASSSTNQGEQYF
15,TRBV19,TRBJ1-2,CASSSPGVANYGYTF
18,TRBV6-2/TRBV6-3,TRBJ2-4,CASSTGGQGGLAKNIQYF
13,TRBV29-1,TRBJ2-1,CSGRTSGRNEQFF
14,TRBV18,TRBJ1-2,CASSPARESGGYTF
14,TRBV5-1,TRBJ1-5,CASSPRGGNQPQHF
12,TRBV30,TRBJ1-2,CACDEWGSGYTF
17,TRBV7-6,TRBJ2-7,CASSLGRRGSGSYEQYF
16,TRBV27,TRBJ1-1,CASSLGVGTGPTEAFF
15,TRBV7-8,TRBJ1-4,CASSLGISTNEKLFF
15,TRBV4-3,TRBJ2-6,CASSKRGTGANVLTF
15,TRBV6-5,TRBJ2-2,CASRTGQQNTGELFF
15,TRBV5-1,TRBJ2-7,CASSLRPGSSYEQYF
16,TRBV9,TRBJ2-1,CASSAAGFLYYNEQFF